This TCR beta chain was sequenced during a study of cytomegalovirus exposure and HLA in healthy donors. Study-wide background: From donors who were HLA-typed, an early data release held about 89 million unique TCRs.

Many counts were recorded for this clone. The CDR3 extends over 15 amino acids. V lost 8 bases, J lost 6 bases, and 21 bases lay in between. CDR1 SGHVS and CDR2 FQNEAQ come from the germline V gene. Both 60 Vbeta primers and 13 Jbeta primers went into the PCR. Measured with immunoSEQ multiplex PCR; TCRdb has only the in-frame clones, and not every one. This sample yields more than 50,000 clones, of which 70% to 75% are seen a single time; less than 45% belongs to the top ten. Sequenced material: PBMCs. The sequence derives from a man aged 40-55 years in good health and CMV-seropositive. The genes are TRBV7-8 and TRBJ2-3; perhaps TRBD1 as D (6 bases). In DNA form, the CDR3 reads TGTGCCAGCGGCAGGCAGTTTGGGGGCGAGGATACGCAGTATTTT. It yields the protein CASGRQFGGEDTQYF. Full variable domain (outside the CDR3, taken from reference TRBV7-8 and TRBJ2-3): GAGVSQSPRYKVAKRGQDVALRCDPISGHVSLFWYQQALGQGPEFLTYFQNEAQLDKSGLPSDRFFAERPEGSVSTLKIQRTQQEDSAVYLCASGRQFGGEDTQYFGPGTRLTVL.